The 9 T cell receptor beta chains below come from one sample, sequenced in a study of cytomegalovirus exposure and HLA in healthy donors. The PCR contained 60 Vbeta and 13 Jbeta primers. Method: immunoSEQ multiplex PCR; TCRdb's copy keeps in-frame clones and lacks some. This table has under 150,000 clones, about 85% appearing once. The sequencing sample was made of PBMCs. The receptors here all came from a boy younger than 18 in good health and CMV-seronegative.

This clone was observed a handful of times. V gene TRBV5-5 combines with J gene TRBJ2-1; 7 nucleotides align to TRBD1. The germline V gene encodes CDR1 SGHKS and CDR2 YYEKEE (reference sequence). V gave up 1 base and J gave up 8 bases; unmatched junction bases: 9. CDR3 length equals 15 residues. The CDR3 nucleotides read TGTGCCAGCAGCTTGTTCCTGGAAGGGGGCGATGAGCAGTTCTTC. Translated, it gives CASSLFLEGGDEQFF.

The chain employs TRBV6-5 and TRBJ2-7, with 12 positions matching TRBD2. The V gene end was trimmed by 2 bases and the J gene end by 3 bases; junction bases not matched to a gene: 2. Germline assignment: CDR1 MNHEY and CDR2 SVGAGI. The CDR3 is made up of 15 amino acids. DNA for the CDR3: TGTGCCAGCAGTTACACGACTAGCGGGAGCTACGAGCAGTACTTC. It yields the protein CASSYTTSGSYEQYF.

The V call is TRBV11-1, the J call TRBJ2-7; D may be TRBD1 (6 bases). Germline CDR1 SGHAT, CDR2 FQDESV (reference sequence). This CDR3 is 13 amino acids long. V was cut by 1 base and J by 6 bases, with 10 bases left in between. In nucleotides, the CDR3 is TGTGCCAGCAGCTTAGACAGGGTGGGCGAGCAGTACTTC. This translates into CASSLDRVGEQYF. The whole variable domain, filled in from reference TRBV11-1 and TRBJ2-7, reads EAEVAQSPRYKITEKSQAVAFWCDPISGHATLYWYRQILGQGPELLVQFQDESVVDDSQLPKDRFSAERLKGVDSTLKIQPAELGDSAMYLCASSLDRVGEQYFGPGTRLTVT.

The chain uses TRBV7-2 and TRBJ1-5; 8 bases are a match to TRBD1. The CDR3 sequence is 16 residues long. Germline values: CDR1 SGHTA, CDR2 FQGNSA. V lost 2 bases to trimming and J lost 5 bases; unmatched junction nucleotides: 8. CDR3 loop: CASSLFGQGVYQPQHF. The CDR3 nucleotides read TGTGCCAGCAGCTTATTCGGACAGGGCGTTTATCAGCCCCAGCATTTT.

This clone has just a few counts. The chain has TRBV5-5 and TRBJ1-6; D call uncertain. Trimming shortened V by 0 bases and J by 8 bases, and 9 bases separated the two germline ends. The CDR3 sequence is 14 residues long. Germline CDR1 SGHKS, CDR2 YYEKEE (reference sequence). In DNA form, the CDR3 reads TGTGCCAGCAGCTTGGCAGGATATGATTCACCCCTCCACTTT. It translates to CASSLAGYDSPLHF.

The V call is TRBV14, the J call TRBJ2-7; D is unclear. Trimming took off 2 bases at V and 2 bases at J, with 10 bases between the two ends. This CDR3 has 14 amino acids. Per germline, CDR1 SGHDN and CDR2 FVKESK. The DNA of the CDR3 is TGTGCCAGCAGCCAATTCAGTAGCCCCTACGAGCAGTACTTC. Protein: CASSQFSSPYEQYF.

The chain joins TRBV4-2 to TRBJ2-1; 9 bases line up with TRBD1. Germline loops: CDR1 LGHNA, CDR2 YNFKEQ. The CDR3 has 16 amino acids. The V gene end was trimmed by 2 bases and the J gene end by 6 bases; junction bases not matched to a gene: 8. CDR3: CASSQMGQGSSNEQFF. CDR3 coding DNA: TGTGCCAGCAGCCAAATGGGACAGGGAAGCTCCAATGAGCAGTTCTTC.

There are a few counts of this clone. The chain joins TRBV6-1 to TRBJ1-6; a possible D gene is TRBD1 (6 bases). V lost 2 bases to trimming and J lost 9 bases, with 14 bases between them. CDR1 MNHNS and CDR2 SASEGT come from the germline V gene. CDR3 length equals 15 residues. The CDR3 DNA reads TGTGCCAGCAGTGAAAGGGGGACAATCGTTTCACCCCTCCACTTT. Translated: CASSERGTIVSPLHF.

This chain joins TRBV5-1 and TRBJ2-1; 9 nucleotides align to TRBD2. CDR1 is SGHRS and CDR2 is YFSETQ in the germline V gene. The CDR3 has 15 residues. Trimming cost V 5 bases and J 7 bases; bases outside gene matches: 10. CDR3: CASSQRGAGINEQFF. CDR3 sequence (DNA): TGCGCCAGCAGTCAGCGGGGGGCAGGGATTAATGAGCAGTTCTTC. The variable domain in full, with the rest retrieved from reference TRBV5-1 and TRBJ2-1, is KAGVTQTPRYLIKTRGQQVTLSCSPISGHRSVSWYQQTPGQGLQFLFEYFSETQRNKGNFPGRFSGRQFSNSRSEMNVSTLELGDSALYLCASSQRGAGINEQFFGPGTRLTVL.